Presented here are 15 T cell receptor beta chains from one specimen sequenced in a study of T cell responses to AZD1222 COVID-19 vaccine. Here immunoSEQ multiplex PCR was the method, and the copy in TCRdb shows in-frame clones only, minus some. In the table there are roughly 120,000 clones, about 86% of which are singletons. This sample comprised peripheral blood, obtained on day 0 of AZD1222 vaccination. These receptors were taken from an adult in good health.

The table lists this clone with a few counts. The CDR3 loop is CASNSGTGVNEQFF. The CDR3 bases are TGTGCCAGCAATTCCGGGACAGGGGTCAATGAGCAGTTCTTC. The chain couples TRBV6-6 to TRBJ2-1; 10 bases map to TRBD1. V shed 7 bases and J 6 bases; nucleotides not matched to a gene: 6. CDR1 is MNHNY, CDR2 SVGAGI, per germline (reference sequence). This CDR3 comprises 14 residues.

The chain combines TRBV3-1 (or the pseudogene TRBV3-2) with TRBJ1-1, with D possibly matching TRBD1 (6 bases). The CDR3 contains 16 residues. In germline, CDR1 is LGHDT, CDR2 YNNKEL (reference sequence). The germline V and J ends were trimmed by 2 bases and 0 bases, with 13 bases remaining between them. The CDR3 coding sequence is TGTGCCAGCAGCCAATTCAGGGGCGTACTGAACACTGAAGCTTTCTTT. Protein: CASSQFRGVLNTEAFF.

This chain links TRBV6-5 with TRBJ1-1; 10 bases match TRBD1. V dropped 5 bases and J dropped 4; count of bases not matched to a gene: 7. Germline V gene lookup returns CDR1 MNHEY and CDR2 SVGAGI. This CDR3 comprises 15 residues. The CDR3 loop is CASSLTGGAITEAFF. CDR3 DNA: TGTGCCAGCAGTCTGACAGGGGGCGCGATCACTGAAGCTTTCTTT.

The chain combines TRBV21-1 with TRBJ2-7; the table's D call, TRBD1, was not checked against the DNA. TRBV21-1 is a pseudogene. CDR3 size: 16 residues. In DNA, the CDR3 is TGTGCCAGCAGCAAAGACCAACAGGGTAAAACCTACGAGCAGTACTTC. Amino acid sequence: CASSKDQQGKTYEQYF.

V usage is TRBV7-8 and J usage is TRBJ2-7; no definite D call. Germline assignment: CDR1 SGHVS and CDR2 FQNEAQ. Trimming shortened V by 8 bases and J by 7 bases, and 12 bases separated the two germline ends. CDR3 length: 11 residues. CDR3 DNA: TGTGCCAGCTCTTCCCCCGAAGAGCAGTACTTC. As protein: CASSSPEEQYF.

The chain recombines TRBV19 with TRBJ1-1, with 11 positions matching TRBD1. CDR1 is LNHDA and CDR2 is SQIVND in the germline V gene (reference sequence). The CDR3 is 15 residues long. V shed 5 bases and J 5 bases; nucleotides not matched to a gene: 7. In DNA, the CDR3 is TGTGCCAGTAGTCTATCGGGACAGGGGGGAACTGAAGCTTTCTTT. This sequence encodes CASSLSGQGGTEAFF.

V usage is TRBV5-6 and J usage is TRBJ2-7; 8 positions agree with TRBD1. The CDR3 extends over 16 amino acids. The germline CDR1 and CDR2 sequences are SGHDT and YYEEEE. V lost 5 bases to trimming and J lost 6 bases; unmatched junction nucleotides: 16. CDR3 protein: CASSQQGAGKRVEQYF. The CDR3 DNA reads as TGTGCCAGCAGTCAGCAGGGGGCAGGGAAACGAGTCGAGCAGTACTTC.

The chain uses TRBV7-3 and TRBJ2-7; 14 positions match TRBD2. The V and J ends lost 0 bases and 10 bases, in that order; junction bases with no gene match: 5. The CDR3 consists of 15 residues. CDR1 is SGHTA, CDR2 FQGTGA, per germline. The CDR3: CASSLTRLAGGIQYF. CDR3 nucleotide sequence: TGTGCCAGCAGCTTAACCCGACTAGCGGGAGGGATCCAGTACTTC.

J is TRBJ2-3 and V is TRBV29-1; 12 nucleotides line up with TRBD2. The CDR3 runs to 15 residues. V was pared by 3 bases and J by 1 base, with 2 bases of the junction left unmatched. The V gene's germline CDR1 is SQVTM and CDR2 ANQGSEA. In nucleotides, the CDR3 is TGCAGCGTTGATAGGACTAGCGGGGGCACAGATACGCAGTATTTT. Protein sequence: CSVDRTSGGTDTQYF.

This rearrangement joins TRBV6-2 or TRBV6-3 to TRBJ1-6; a weak D match, TRBD1 (6 bases). The CDR3 is made up of 15 amino acids. Germline CDR1 and CDR2: MNHEY and SVGEGT. V gave up 2 bases and J gave up 7 bases, with 12 bases separating them. The CDR3 protein is CASSYRQGLNSPLHF. The CDR3 DNA follows: TGTGCCAGCAGTTACCGTCAGGGGCTAAATTCACCCCTCCACTTT.

V gene TRBV4-2 combines with J gene TRBJ2-5; the match to TRBD1 covers 9 bases. CDR1 is LGHNA and CDR2 is YNFKEQ in the germline V gene. V lost 7 bases and J lost 2; bases outside the gene matches: 5. The CDR3 sequence is 14 residues long. This CDR3 is CASNNGQGQETQYF. The CDR3 nucleotides are TGTGCCAGCAACAACGGACAGGGGCAAGAGACCCAGTACTTC.

This clone has more than one count but fewer than ten. The chain is built from TRBV29-1 and TRBJ1-2; 8 bases line up with TRBD1. CDR3 length: 14 amino acids. Trimming took 6 bases from V and 4 from J; bases not matched to a gene: 10. The germline gives CDR1 SQVTM, CDR2 ANQGSEA. The CDR3 bases are TGCAGCGTGAAAGAACCGACAGGGGTCTATGGCTACACCTTC. This codes for CSVKEPTGVYGYTF.

V is TRBV18 and J is TRBJ2-2; D remains unclear. Germline CDR1 reads KGHSH; CDR2 reads LQKENI. Trimming took off 2 bases at V and 5 bases at J, with 12 bases between the two ends. The CDR3 is 15 amino acids. The CDR3 loop is CASSPIHGQTGELFF. CDR3 sequence (DNA): TGTGCCAGCTCACCAATTCACGGGCAGACCGGGGAGCTGTTTTTT.

This chain links TRBV6-2 or TRBV6-3 with TRBJ2-7, with 11 bases lining up with TRBD2. The ends lost 6 bases at V and 3 bases at J; junction bases unmatched: 10. Germline assignment: CDR1 MNHEY and CDR2 SVGEGT. The CDR3 sequence is 16 residues long. The DNA of the CDR3 is TGTGCCAGCAGCCTAGGGGGGACTAGCGGAAACTACGAGCAGTACTTC. It yields the protein CASSLGGTSGNYEQYF.

This clone was counted once. V gene TRBV18 combines with J gene TRBJ2-1, with 7 bases identical to TRBD1. Germline V gene sequence: CDR1 KGHSH, CDR2 LQKENI. CDR3 length: 15 residues. After removal of 0 bases from V and 7 bases from J, the junction contained 6 bases not matched to a gene. The CDR3 here is CASSPPSAGGNEQFF. In DNA form, the CDR3 reads TGTGCCAGCTCACCACCATCCGCAGGGGGAAATGAGCAGTTCTTC.